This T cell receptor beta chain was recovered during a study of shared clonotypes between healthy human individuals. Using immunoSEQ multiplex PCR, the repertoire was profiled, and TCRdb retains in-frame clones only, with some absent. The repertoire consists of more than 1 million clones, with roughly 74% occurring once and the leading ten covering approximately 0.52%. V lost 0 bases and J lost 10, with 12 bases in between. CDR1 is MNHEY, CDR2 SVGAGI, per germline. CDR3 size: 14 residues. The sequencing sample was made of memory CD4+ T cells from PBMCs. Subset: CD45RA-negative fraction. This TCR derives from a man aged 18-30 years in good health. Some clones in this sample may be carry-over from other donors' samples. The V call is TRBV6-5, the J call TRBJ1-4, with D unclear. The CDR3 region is CASSYSIPFGKLFF. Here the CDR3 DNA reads TGTGCCAGCAGTTACTCGATTCCTTTTGGAAAACTGTTTTTT.